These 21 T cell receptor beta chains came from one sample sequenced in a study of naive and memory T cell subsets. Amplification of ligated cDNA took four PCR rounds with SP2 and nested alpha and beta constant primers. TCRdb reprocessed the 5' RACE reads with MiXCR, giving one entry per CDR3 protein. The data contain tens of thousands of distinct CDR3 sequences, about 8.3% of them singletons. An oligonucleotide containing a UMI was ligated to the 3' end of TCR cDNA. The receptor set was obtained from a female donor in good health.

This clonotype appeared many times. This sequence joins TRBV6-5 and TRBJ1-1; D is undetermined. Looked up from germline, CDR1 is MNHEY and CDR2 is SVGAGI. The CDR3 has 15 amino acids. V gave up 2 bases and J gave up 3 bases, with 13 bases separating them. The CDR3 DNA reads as TGTGCCAGCAGTTACAGCGTTGAAGGGCACACTGAAGCTTTCTTT. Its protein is CASSYSVEGHTEAFF.

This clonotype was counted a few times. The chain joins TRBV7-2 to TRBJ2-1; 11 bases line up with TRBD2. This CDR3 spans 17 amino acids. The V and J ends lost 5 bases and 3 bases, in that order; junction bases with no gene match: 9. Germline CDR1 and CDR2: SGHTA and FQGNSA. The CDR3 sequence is CASSNPSGGTNYNEQFF. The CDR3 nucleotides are TGTGCCAGCAGCAACCCTAGCGGGGGGACCAACTACAATGAGCAGTTCTTC.

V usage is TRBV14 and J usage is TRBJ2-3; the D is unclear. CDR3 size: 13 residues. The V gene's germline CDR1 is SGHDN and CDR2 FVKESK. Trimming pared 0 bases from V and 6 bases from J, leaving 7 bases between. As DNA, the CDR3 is TGTGCCAGCAGCCAAGACAGAAGGGATACGCAGTATTTT. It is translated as CASSQDRRDTQYF.

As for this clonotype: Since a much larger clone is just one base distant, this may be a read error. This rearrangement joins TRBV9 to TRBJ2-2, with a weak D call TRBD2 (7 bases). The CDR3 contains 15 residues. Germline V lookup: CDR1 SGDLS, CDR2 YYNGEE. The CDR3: CASSARIQGSGERFF. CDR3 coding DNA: TGTGCCAGCAGCGCGCGGATACAGGGCAGCGGGGAGCGGTTTTTT.

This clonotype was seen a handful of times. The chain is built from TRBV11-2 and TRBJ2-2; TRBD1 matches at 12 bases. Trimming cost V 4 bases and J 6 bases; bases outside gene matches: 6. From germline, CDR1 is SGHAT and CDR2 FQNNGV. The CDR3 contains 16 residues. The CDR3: CASSSGTGGSAGELFF. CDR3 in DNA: TGTGCCAGCAGCTCGGGGACAGGGGGCTCCGCCGGGGAGCTGTTTTTT.

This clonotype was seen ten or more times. The CDR3 loop reads CASSQDWATGQYYNEQFF. The CDR3 DNA is TGCGCCAGCAGCCAAGACTGGGCTACGGGACAGTATTACAATGAGCAGTTCTTC. The rearrangement uses TRBV4-3 and TRBJ2-1; 7 nucleotides align to TRBD1. V lost 0 bases and J lost 4; bases outside the gene matches: 12. Germline V lookup: CDR1 LGHNA, CDR2 YSLEER. The CDR3 totals 18 residues.

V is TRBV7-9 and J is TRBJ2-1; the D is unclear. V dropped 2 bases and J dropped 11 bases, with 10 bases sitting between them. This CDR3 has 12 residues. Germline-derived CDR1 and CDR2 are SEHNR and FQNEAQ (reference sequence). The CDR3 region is CASSLPQNKQFF. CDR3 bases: TGTGCCAGCAGCTTACCCCAGAATAAGCAGTTCTTC.

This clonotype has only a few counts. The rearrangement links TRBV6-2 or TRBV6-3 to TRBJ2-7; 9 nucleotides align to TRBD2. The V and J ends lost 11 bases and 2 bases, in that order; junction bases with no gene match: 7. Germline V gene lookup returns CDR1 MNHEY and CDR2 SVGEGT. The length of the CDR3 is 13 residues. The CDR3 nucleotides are TGTGCCGGAAGCAGCGGGGGGCCCTACGAGCAGTACTTC. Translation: CAGSSGGPYEQYF.

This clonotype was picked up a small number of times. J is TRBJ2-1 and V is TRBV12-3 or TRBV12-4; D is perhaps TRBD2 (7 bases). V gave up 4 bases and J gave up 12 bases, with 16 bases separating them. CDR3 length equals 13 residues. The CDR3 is CASSSLRGGRQFF. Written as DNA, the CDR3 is TGTGCCAGCAGTTCGCTTAGGGGGGGTAGGCAGTTCTTC.

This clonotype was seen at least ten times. The CDR3 region has the DNA TGTGCCAGCAGTTATGGTGCGGGGGGGACCTACAATGAGCAGTTCTTC. Translating gives CASSYGAGGTYNEQFF. The chain combines TRBV6-2 or TRBV6-3 with TRBJ2-1; TRBD2 agrees at 9 bases. Per germline, CDR1 MNHEY and CDR2 SVGEGT. With 3 bases clipped from V and 2 bases from J, the junction kept 5 bases outside the gene matches. This CDR3 region has 16 residues.

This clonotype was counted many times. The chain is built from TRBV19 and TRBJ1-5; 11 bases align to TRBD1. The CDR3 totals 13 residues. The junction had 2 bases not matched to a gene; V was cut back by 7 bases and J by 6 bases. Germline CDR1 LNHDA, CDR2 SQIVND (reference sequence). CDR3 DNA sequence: TGTGCCAGTACGGACAGGGGGCTTCAGCCCCAGCATTTT. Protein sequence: CASTDRGLQPQHF.

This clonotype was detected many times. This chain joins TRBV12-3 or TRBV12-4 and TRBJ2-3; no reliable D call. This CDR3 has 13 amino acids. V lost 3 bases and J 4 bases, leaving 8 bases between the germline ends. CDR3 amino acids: CASSLLGADTQYF. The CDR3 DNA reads TGTGCCAGCAGTTTGTTAGGTGCAGATACGCAGTATTTT.

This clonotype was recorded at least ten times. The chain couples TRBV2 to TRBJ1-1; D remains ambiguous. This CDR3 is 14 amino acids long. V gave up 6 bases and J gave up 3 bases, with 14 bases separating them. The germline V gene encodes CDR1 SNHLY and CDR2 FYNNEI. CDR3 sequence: CASSERRGDTEAFF. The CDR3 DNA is TGTGCCAGCAGCGAACGCCGGGGTGACACTGAAGCTTTCTTT.

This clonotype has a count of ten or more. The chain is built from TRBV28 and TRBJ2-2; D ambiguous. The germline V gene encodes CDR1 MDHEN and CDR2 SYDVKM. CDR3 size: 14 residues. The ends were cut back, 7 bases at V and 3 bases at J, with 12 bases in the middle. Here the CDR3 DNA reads TGTGCCAGCATTAGGCTGGGGTACACCGGGGAGCTGTTTTTT. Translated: CASIRLGYTGELFF.

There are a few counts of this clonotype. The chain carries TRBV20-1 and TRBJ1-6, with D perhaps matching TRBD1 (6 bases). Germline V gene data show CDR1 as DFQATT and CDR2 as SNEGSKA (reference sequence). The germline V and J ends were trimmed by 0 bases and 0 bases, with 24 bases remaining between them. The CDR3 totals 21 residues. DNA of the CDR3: TGCAGTGCTAGAGATGCGGGGGGGCAAAAATTTCCATTCTCCTATAATTCACCCCTCCACTTT. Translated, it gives CSARDAGGQKFPFSYNSPLHF.

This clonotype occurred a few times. The DNA for the CDR3 is TGTGCCAGCAGCTTACAGCGGGGGGCCGGGGCAGATACGCAGTATTTT. Protein sequence: CASSLQRGAGADTQYF. The chain recombines TRBV7-6 with TRBJ2-3; 9 nucleotides line up with TRBD2. CDR3 length equals 16 residues. Germline CDR1 is SGHVS and CDR2 is FNYEAQ. Trimming removed 2 bases from V and 4 bases from J; junction bases left unmatched: 7.

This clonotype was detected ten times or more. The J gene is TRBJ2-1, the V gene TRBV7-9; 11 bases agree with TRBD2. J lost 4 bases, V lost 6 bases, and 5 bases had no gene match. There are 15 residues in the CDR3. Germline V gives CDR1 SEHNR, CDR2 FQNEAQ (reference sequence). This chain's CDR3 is CASRPLAGAYNEQFF. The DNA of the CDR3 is TGTGCCAGCAGACCACTAGCGGGGGCATACAATGAGCAGTTCTTC. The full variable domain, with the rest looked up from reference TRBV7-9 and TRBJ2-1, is DTGVSQNPRHKITKRGQNVTFRCDPISEHNRLYWYRQTLGQGPEFLTYFQNEAQLEKSRLLSDRFSAERPKGSFSTLEIQRTEQGDSAMYLCASRPLAGAYNEQFFGPGTRLTVL.

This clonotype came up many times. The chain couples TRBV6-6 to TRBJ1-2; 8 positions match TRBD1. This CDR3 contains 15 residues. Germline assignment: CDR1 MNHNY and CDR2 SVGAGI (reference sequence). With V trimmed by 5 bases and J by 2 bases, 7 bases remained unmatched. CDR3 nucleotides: TGTGCCAGCAGTGGCGCCGGGACAGGCAACTATGGCTACACCTTC. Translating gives CASSGAGTGNYGYTF.

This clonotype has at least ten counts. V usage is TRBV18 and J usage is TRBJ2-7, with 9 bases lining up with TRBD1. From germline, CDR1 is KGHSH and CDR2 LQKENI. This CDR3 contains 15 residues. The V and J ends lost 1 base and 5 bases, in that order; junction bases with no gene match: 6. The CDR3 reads CASSPQWDRDNEQYF. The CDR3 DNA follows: TGTGCCAGCTCACCACAGTGGGACAGGGATAACGAGCAGTACTTC.

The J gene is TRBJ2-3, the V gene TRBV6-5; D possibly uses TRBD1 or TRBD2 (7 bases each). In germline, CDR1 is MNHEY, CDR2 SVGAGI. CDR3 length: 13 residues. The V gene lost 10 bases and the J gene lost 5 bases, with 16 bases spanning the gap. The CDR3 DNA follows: TGTGCCATCAGGGGGGGACCGGGAGATACGCAGTATTTT. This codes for CAIRGGPGDTQYF.

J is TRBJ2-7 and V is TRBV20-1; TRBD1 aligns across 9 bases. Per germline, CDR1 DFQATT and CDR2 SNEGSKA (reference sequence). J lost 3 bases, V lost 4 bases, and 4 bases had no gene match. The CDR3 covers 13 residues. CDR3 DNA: TGCAGTGCTACCGGGACAGGGATCTACGAGCAGTACTTC. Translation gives CSATGTGIYEQYF.